This T cell receptor (beta chain) was captured by sequencing in a study of blood T cell repertoires in COVID-19 (dated by TCRdb to the early 2020s). In terms of the full investigation: Samples from collaborators originated in the United States, Italy and Spain and spanned both the acute and convalescent phases of COVID-19. Deeply sampled blood TCRbeta repertoires from subjects exposed to, actively infected with, or recovered from COVID-19 were included in the dataset. The repertoires were released in a freely available public database intended as a resource for research on the immune response to SARS-CoV-2. A de-identified subject ID, COVID-19 status, age in years and sex were almost always included in the sample metadata. Where available, HLA class I and class II types were obtained from metadata supplied by the sample provider rather than from assay-based typing. The samples were drawn from the first 160 participants of the ongoing ImmuneRACE study and from 1,254 subjects provided by 6 global collaborators. The prospective study material was composed of cDNA or gDNA derived from T cells, B-cell-depleted T cells, or PBMCs.

TCRbeta CDR3 regions were amplified from genomic DNA by means of the immunoSEQ Assay, a bias-controlled multiplex PCR. As for the original processing: The number of nucleated cells in each sample was estimated from the amplification of reference gene primers within the assay. To quantify the absolute abundance of each unique TCRbeta CDR3 rearrangement, sequence reads were collapsed and filtered. Productive Simpson clonality was computed per sample as the square root of Simpson's diversity index over productive rearrangements. TCRdb mirrors the immuneACCESS table, restricted to in-frame sequences. Some clones are absent from its copies; in checked studies, under half trace to an unresolved V gene, and the reason for the others is unknown. D and trimming were read from the DNA, whereas the V and J calls and clone size are those reported in that table. The table for this sample lists approximately 100,000 clones; around 89% of them were counted only once. The top ten clones comprise about 30% of the sample.

Overall results and qualifications from the work: How much clinical and demographic metadata was included differed by source and by participant, and the metadata was provided uncurated.

Details on this clone: The antigen this receptor binds is unknown. The input lacks base qualities; no much larger clone sits a single base away.

The CDR3 has 12 amino acids, counting the end cysteine and phenylalanine. Only the CDR3 DNA stays, 36 bases, in frame from base 1. Via the germline V gene, CDR1 is ENHRY and CDR2 SYGVKD. Between the V and J ends, shortened by 8 bases and 4 bases respectively, the junction contains 6 bases. The collaborating institutions used their own protocols to collect whole blood in K2EDTA tubes. Collaborator samples were shipped for TCRbeta analysis as frozen whole blood, isolated PBMCs, or DNA extracted from either sample type. The chain couples TRBV10-3 to TRBJ1-6; too little of a D gene remains to name it. This TCR was recovered from a woman over 75 with acute or convalescent COVID-19. The material sequenced was peripheral blood. The DNA sequence is TGTGCCATCTCAGGTTATAATTCACCCCTCCACTTT. Translated, this gives CAISGYNSPLHF.